This T cell receptor beta chain emerged from a study of monozygotic twins with inflammatory bowel disease (dated by TCRdb to between 2018 and 2021). Some background on the complete study: In total, around 28 monozygotic twin pairs made up the full study: 19 Danish pairs, all IBD-discordant, plus nine German pairs, of which four were IBD-concordant and five were IBD-discordant. Disease-associated traits were sought mainly through comparisons between IBD patients and their genetically identical healthy co-twins within discordant pairs. Each individual had, on average, about 151 000 unique TCRalpha sequences and 181 000 unique TCRbeta sequences available for analysis. Results and caveats for the whole study, not just this receptor: Different T cell subtypes could not be distinguished in the analysis. The results gave no support for a single strong signal or clonotype linked to IBD. Compared with healthy twins, IBD patients shared fewer clonotypes with other individuals, and the difference was most pronounced in patients with signs of disease activity. IBD patients had lower TCRbeta repertoire diversity, measured by the inverse Simpson index, than their healthy co-twins. Because patients received different immunosuppressive treatments, the repertoires may have picked up extra background noise and variability between individuals. No difference in repertoire similarity was observed between concordant and discordant twins, possibly owing to limited statistical power.

Comments on this clonotype: Its antigen has not been determined.

The CDR3 has 14 amino acids, counting the end cysteine and phenylalanine. Only the protein is available. According to the germline V gene (reference sequence), CDR1 reads DFQATT and CDR2 reads SNEGSKA. From each donor, an approximately 2.5 ml peripheral blood sample was collected into PAXgene tubes and stored at -80 degrees C. Without any T cell sorting, total RNA was extracted from whole blood using the PAXgene blood miRNA kit on an automated QIAcube. Peripheral blood from monozygotic twin pairs concordant or discordant for inflammatory bowel disease was subjected to deep TCRalpha and TCRbeta repertoire profiling with unique molecular barcoding. Smoking habits were recorded for all twin pairs, and each individual was classified as a current, former or never smoker. The library was built by means of 5' RACE. Each TCR library was prepared from 3,000 to 4,000 ng of total RNA. For each sample, cDNA was synthesized in eight separate reactions using SMARTScribe reverse transcriptase. During cDNA synthesis, template switching was used to introduce unique molecular identifiers that contained a 6-nucleotide sample barcode. Two nested PCRs of about 15 and 9 cycles amplified the TCRalpha and TCRbeta cDNA, and bead purification followed each PCR. Before amplification, cDNA was treated with uracil DNA-glycosylase and purified using the QIAquick PCR purification kit. In the second PCR, Illumina TruSeq-compatible adapters and sample-specific barcodes were added. TapeStation and Qubit were used to check library quality and concentration, and 4 to 6 ng of each library went into the pool. Sequencing of the pooled libraries was done on an Illumina HiSeq2500 single-index Rapid Run using custom sequencing primers and 2 x 100 bp reads. On the authors' methods: PCR and sequencing errors were corrected by UMI-based consensus assembly using MiGEC version 1.2.6. MiXCR version 2.1.1 handled V(D)J alignment, clonotype assembly and CDR3 extraction. To normalise gene usage, clonotype sharing and MAIT/NKT TCR abundance, the analysis used the top 1000, 10 000 and 20 000 clonotypes per sample. Diversity was computed as the inverse Simpson index with the vegan R package after downsampling to 27 000 UMIs. Paired Mann-Whitney U tests on discordant twin pairs were used, with Benjamini-Hochberg multiple-testing correction. After the reads were reprocessed by TCRdb, one entry was made per CDR3 protein sequence, with no DNA. Here the V and J calls rest on TCRdb's processing, not on the authors' analysis. The record for this sample contains 200,000 to 250,000 distinct CDR3 sequences. The leading ten clones occupy 1.6% of the sample.

The sequenced material came from blood. The TCR originated in a human donor with ulcerative colitis or Crohn's disease, or a healthy co-twin of an affected twin (not recorded which). The rearrangement combines TRBV20-1 with TRBJ2-3; TCRdb returns TRBD1, unconfirmable since there is no DNA. The CDR3 protein sequence reads: CSARDVGVTDTQYF.